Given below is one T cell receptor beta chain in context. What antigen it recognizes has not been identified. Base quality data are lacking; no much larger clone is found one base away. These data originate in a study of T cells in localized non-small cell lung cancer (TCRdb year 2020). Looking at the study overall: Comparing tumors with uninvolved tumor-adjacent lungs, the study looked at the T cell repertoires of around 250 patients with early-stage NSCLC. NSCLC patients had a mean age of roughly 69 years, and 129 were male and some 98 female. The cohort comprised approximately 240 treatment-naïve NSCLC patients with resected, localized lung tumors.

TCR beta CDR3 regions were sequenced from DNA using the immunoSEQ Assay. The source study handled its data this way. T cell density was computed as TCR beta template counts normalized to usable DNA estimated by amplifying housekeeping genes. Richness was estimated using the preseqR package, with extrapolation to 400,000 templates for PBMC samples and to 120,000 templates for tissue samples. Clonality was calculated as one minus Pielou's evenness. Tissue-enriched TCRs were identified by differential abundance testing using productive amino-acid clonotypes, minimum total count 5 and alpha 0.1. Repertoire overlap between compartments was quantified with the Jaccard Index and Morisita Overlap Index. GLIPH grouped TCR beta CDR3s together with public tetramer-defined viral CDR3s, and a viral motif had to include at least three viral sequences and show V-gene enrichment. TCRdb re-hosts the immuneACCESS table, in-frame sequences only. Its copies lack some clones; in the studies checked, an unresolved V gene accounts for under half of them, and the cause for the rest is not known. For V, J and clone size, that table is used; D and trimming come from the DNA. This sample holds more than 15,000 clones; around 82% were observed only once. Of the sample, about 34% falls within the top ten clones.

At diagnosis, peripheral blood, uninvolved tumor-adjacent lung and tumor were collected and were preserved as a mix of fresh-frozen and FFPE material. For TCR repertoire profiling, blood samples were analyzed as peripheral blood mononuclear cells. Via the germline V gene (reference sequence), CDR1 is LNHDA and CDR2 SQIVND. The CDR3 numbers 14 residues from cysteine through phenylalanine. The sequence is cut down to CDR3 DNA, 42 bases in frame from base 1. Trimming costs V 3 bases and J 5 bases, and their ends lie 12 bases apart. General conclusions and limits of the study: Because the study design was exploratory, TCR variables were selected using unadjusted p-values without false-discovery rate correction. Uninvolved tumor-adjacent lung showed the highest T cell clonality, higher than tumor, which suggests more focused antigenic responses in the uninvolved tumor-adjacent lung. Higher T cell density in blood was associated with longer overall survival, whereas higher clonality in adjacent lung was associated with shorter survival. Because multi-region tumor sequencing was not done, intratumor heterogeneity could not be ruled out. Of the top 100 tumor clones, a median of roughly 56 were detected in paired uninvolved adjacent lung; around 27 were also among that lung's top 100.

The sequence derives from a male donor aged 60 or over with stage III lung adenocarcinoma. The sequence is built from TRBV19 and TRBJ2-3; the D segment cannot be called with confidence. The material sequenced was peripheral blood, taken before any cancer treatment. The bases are TGTGCCAGTAGTATTATGCGCGGCGGAGATACGCAGTATTTT. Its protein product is CASSIMRGGDTQYF.